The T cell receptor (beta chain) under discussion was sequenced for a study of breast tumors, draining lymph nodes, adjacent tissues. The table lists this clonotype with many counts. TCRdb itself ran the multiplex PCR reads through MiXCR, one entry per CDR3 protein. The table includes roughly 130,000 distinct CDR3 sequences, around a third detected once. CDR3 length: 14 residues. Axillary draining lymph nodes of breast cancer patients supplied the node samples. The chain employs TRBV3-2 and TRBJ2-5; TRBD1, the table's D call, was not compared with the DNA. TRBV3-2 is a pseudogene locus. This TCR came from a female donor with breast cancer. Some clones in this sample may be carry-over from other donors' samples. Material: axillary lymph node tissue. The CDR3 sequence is CASSQLAGVASRYF. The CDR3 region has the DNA TGTGCCAGCAGCCAACTTGCAGGGGTAGCCTCCCGGTACTTC.